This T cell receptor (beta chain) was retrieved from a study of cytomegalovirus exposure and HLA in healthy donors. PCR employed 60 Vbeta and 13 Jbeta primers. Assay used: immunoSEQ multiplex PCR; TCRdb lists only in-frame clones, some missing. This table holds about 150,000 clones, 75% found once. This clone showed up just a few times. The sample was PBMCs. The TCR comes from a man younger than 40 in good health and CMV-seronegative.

Here the CDR3 reads CASSLGQGQETQYF. CDR3 in DNA: TGCGCCAGCAGCTTGGGGCAGGGGCAAGAGACCCAGTACTTC. This chain uses TRBV5-1 with TRBJ2-5, with D possibly being TRBD1 (6 bases). The CDR3 contains 14 residues. Germline values: CDR1 SGHRS, CDR2 YFSETQ. V was trimmed by 0 bases and J by 2 bases, leaving 8 bases between them.